The 8 T cell receptor beta chains below all came from one sample that was sequenced in a study of T cell repertoires in cytomegalovirus infection. TCRdb independently ran MiXCR on the reads; one entry per CDR3 protein. Of about 230,000 distinct CDR3 sequences listed, 5% to 8.5% are singletons. Sample: PBMCs. Receptors were obtained from a human donor in good health (CMV status not recorded). Some clones in this sample may be carry-over from other donors' samples.

This clonotype was seen many times. This chain joins TRBV6-5 and TRBJ2-7; weak D call: TRBD1 (5 bases). V was shortened by 6 bases and J by 4 bases, with 16 bases between the two germline ends. CDR3 length: 14 amino acids. Germline CDR1 reads MNHEY; CDR2 reads SVGAGI. DNA of the CDR3: TGTGCCAGCAGCGACAGTCTGACACTTTACGAGCAGTACTTC. This codes for CASSDSLTLYEQYF.

The V call is TRBV6-2 or TRBV6-3, the J call TRBJ2-7; TRBD2 matches at 13 bases. Germline trimming cut 5 bases from V and 4 bases from J; bases unmatched to any gene: 5. Germline values: CDR1 MNHEY, CDR2 SVGEGT. The CDR3 totals 15 residues. The CDR3 region is CASSTSGGVGYEQYF. CDR3 nucleotides: TGTGCCAGCAGTACTAGCGGGGGGGTCGGATACGAGCAGTACTTC.

This clonotype was detected ten times or more. V and J are TRBV7-2 and TRBJ1-1; TRBD1 is a possible D gene (5 bases). The CDR3 sequence is 12 residues long. Trimming took off 3 bases at V and 7 bases at J, with 9 bases between the two ends. Germline V gene sequence: CDR1 SGHTA, CDR2 FQGNSA. The CDR3 region is CASSLSRGEAFF. CDR3 coding DNA: TGTGCCAGCAGCTTGAGTAGGGGTGAAGCTTTCTTT. The whole variable domain, remainder taken from reference TRBV7-2 and TRBJ1-1, is GAGVSQSPSNKVTEKGKDVELRCDPISGHTALYWYRQSLGQGLEFLIYFQGNSAPDKSGLPSDRFSAERTGGSVSTLTIQRTQQEDSAVYLCASSLSRGEAFFGQGTRLTVV.

This clonotype was counted ten times or more. The CDR3 DNA sequence: TGTGCCAGCAGTTTAGCCCGGGACTGGAATGAGCAGTTCTTC. Its translation: CASSLARDWNEQFF. This chain links TRBV12-3 or TRBV12-4 with TRBJ2-1, with D maybe TRBD2 (6 bases). V was pared by 0 bases and J by 7 bases, with 10 bases between. This CDR3 has 14 residues.

This clonotype was found many times. This chain uses TRBV12-3 or TRBV12-4 with TRBJ1-4, with a tentative D call TRBD1 (6 bases). The ends were cut back, 4 bases at V and 5 bases at J, with 11 bases in the middle. The CDR3 runs 14 residues. Written as DNA, the CDR3 is TGTGCCAGCAGTTGGTCAGGGGCGAATGAAAAACTGTTTTTT. Residues: CASSWSGANEKLFF.

The V gene is TRBV29-1, the J gene TRBJ2-3, with D uncertain. CDR1 is SQVTM, CDR2 ANQGSEA, per germline. The CDR3 runs 12 residues. Trimming took off 1 base at V and 5 bases at J, with 7 bases between the two ends. For the CDR3, the DNA is TGCAGCGTTGAAGGTGCCGGAGATACGCAGTATTTT. Translated, it gives CSVEGAGDTQYF.

At least ten counts were recorded for this clonotype. The rearrangement uses TRBV29-1 and TRBJ2-1; D may be TRBD1 (5 bases). This CDR3 has 14 residues. V lost 2 bases to trimming and J lost 5 bases, with 13 bases between them. Germline V CDR1 and CDR2: SQVTM, ANQGSEA. The DNA for the CDR3 is TGCAGCGTTGAACAGGGCGATCTAGACAATGAGCAGTTCTTC. As protein: CSVEQGDLDNEQFF.

V is TRBV5-5 and J is TRBJ1-5; D call uncertain. Germline V gene data show CDR1 as SGHKS and CDR2 as YYEKEE (reference sequence). With 10 bases removed from V and 8 bases from J, the gap between germline ends came to 19 bases. This CDR3 is built from 13 residues. The CDR3 reads CASGAGEGEPQHF. In DNA form, the CDR3 reads TGTGCCTCGGGAGCCGGGGAGGGAGAGCCCCAGCATTTT. Drawing the rest from reference TRBV5-5 and TRBJ1-5, the complete variable domain is DAGVTQSPTHLIKTRGQQVTLRCSPISGHKSVSWYQQVLGQGPQFIFQYYEKEERGRGNFPDRFSARQFPNYSSELNVNALLLGDSALYLCASGAGEGEPQHFGDGTRLSIL.